This T cell receptor beta chain was obtained from a study of CD8 T cells in ankylosing spondylitis (dated by TCRdb to the late 2010s). Context from the whole study: To find TCR variants linked to disease, the study profiled T cell receptor beta repertoires in ankylosing spondylitis patients and healthy donors. The full study cohort was made up of 20 to 25 ankylosing spondylitis patients and 108 healthy donors. Peripheral blood was sampled, and synovial fluid was also collected from ankylosing spondylitis patients. Beyond this particular receptor, the publication reports: Some motif variants had previously been reported in the synovial fluid and blood of reactive arthritis patients, which suggests shared mechanisms of disease initiation. A TCR beta motif of about eight highly homologous amino acid variants appeared characteristic of blood from ankylosing spondylitis patients. A CD8+ phenotype was shown by the disease-linked clones, which were found at relatively low frequencies in peripheral blood. The disease-linked clones were reported as significantly enriched in matched synovial fluid samples from ankylosing spondylitis patients.

Concerning this clonotype itself: No cognate antigen has been identified for it. Qualities for individual bases were not recorded, and no much larger clone is one base off.

The run used an Illumina HiSeq 2500. Quantitative 5'-RACE with molecular barcodes was used to prepare TCR beta libraries. Concerning the study's data processing: A new computational method based on a probabilistic model of VDJ rearrangement was used to identify disease-linked TCR variants. TCRdb trimmed the raw reads at Q25, called clones with MiXCR and kept productive beta chains. Each record represents a unique CDR3 protein, reported with the most common genes and DNA among its rows. V and J calls and clone size were set by TCRdb, not the authors. Within this sample are 390,000 or so distinct CDR3 sequences, with about 22% of them counted one time only. Together, the top ten hold roughly 16% of the sample. Taken from cysteine to phenylalanine, the CDR3 has 14 residues. This entry keeps only the CDR3 DNA: 42 bases, framed from base 1. Here V drops 6 bases and J drops 5 bases, and the junction holds 3 bases not matched to any gene.

The TCR was taken from a male donor with ankylosing spondylitis. The sequence links TRBV12-3 or TRBV12-4 to TRBJ1-4; a stretch of 10 junction bases matches TRBD1. The specimen sequenced was blood, either unsorted or a sorted T cell fraction (not recorded which). The CDR3 protein: CASRPGQGNEKLFF. The nucleotide sequence reads TGTGCCAGCAGGCCGGGACAGGGGAATGAAAAACTGTTTTTT.